This T cell receptor beta chain appears in the sequencing data of a study of spatial heterogeneity in lung cancer. TCRdb called the 5' RACE reads again in MiXCR, with one record for every CDR3 protein. The profile shows 95,000 to 120,000 distinct CDR3 sequences, more than 10% of them singletons. Specified time point: blood at routine non-recurrence follow-up after resection. Specimen: PBMCs, collected at follow-up. The sequence was collected from a female donor with early-stage non-small cell lung cancer.

CDR3 in DNA: TGTGCCAGCAGCTTAGAGGTGGGGACAGAGTACTTC. Residues: CASSLEVGTEYF. The V and J genes are TRBV11-2 and TRBJ2-4; 7 bases are a match to TRBD1. Germline trimming cut 0 bases from V and 14 bases from J; bases unmatched to any gene: 4. Germline CDR1 SGHAT, CDR2 FQNNGV. The CDR3 has 12 amino acids. Looking up the rest from reference TRBV11-2 and TRBJ2-4 gives the full variable domain: EAGVAQSPRYKIIEKRQSVAFWCNPISGHATLYWYQQILGQGPKLLIQFQNNGVVDDSQLPKDRFSAERLKGVDSTLKIQPAKLEDSAVYLCASSLEVGTEYFGAGTRLSVL.